This entry lists 6 T cell receptor beta chains sequenced from one sample in a study of post-analysis software for immune sequencing data. Study findings and constraints: TRBV segments more frequent in patients than in controls numbered five and included TRBV5-6, TRBV5-1 and TRBV20-1.

The antigens of these receptors remain unknown. cDNA libraries of TCR beta carried unique molecular identifiers. One entry per CDR3 protein, called by TCRdb with MiXCR from the PCR reads. The sample records fewer than 700,000 distinct CDR3 sequences, roughly two fifths being singletons. The sequenced sample consisted of blood. These receptors were obtained from a girl aged 5-17 years with multiple sclerosis.

The chain carries TRBV7-2 and TRBJ1-4; D unresolved. V lost 4 bases, J lost 7 bases, and 19 bases lay in between. This CDR3 spans 16 amino acids. From germline, CDR1 is SGHTA and CDR2 FQGNSA. The CDR3 loop is CASSSWDAIQSEKLFF. Here the CDR3 DNA reads TGTGCCAGCAGCTCGTGGGATGCAATACAAAGTGAAAAACTGTTTTTT.

The CDR3 sequence: CASSPSGGGHEQYF. The CDR3 bases are TGTGCCAGCAGCCCCTCGGGGGGAGGCCACGAGCAGTACTTC. The J gene is TRBJ2-5, the V gene TRBV7-2; 7 nucleotides line up with TRBD2. Near its end, the DNA agrees better with TRBJ2-7, so the J call may be wrong. CDR3 length equals 14 residues. In germline, CDR1 is SGHTA, CDR2 FQGNSA.

V and J are TRBV27 and TRBJ2-7, with 11 nucleotides matching TRBD1. From germline, CDR1 is MNHEY and CDR2 SMNVEV (reference sequence). V dropped 6 bases and J dropped 2; count of bases not matched to a gene: 9. The CDR3 is 16 amino acids. CDR3 in DNA: TGTGCCAGCAGCCATGCGTCGGGACAGGGGGCCTACGAGCAGTACTTC. Protein: CASSHASGQGAYEQYF.

This clonotype was recorded at least ten times. The genes are TRBV7-2 and TRBJ2-1; 8 bases line up with TRBD2. Germline-derived CDR1 and CDR2 are SGHTA and FQGNSA. The CDR3 is 14 residues long. V gave up 5 bases and J gave up 5 bases; unmatched junction bases: 5. CDR3 in DNA: TGTGCCAGCAGCCCGCGGACTAGCCACAATGAGCAGTTCTTC. It specifies CASSPRTSHNEQFF.

This clonotype was recorded a few times. Sequence at one end of the junction differs from germline and may be a read error. This chain uses TRBV7-7 with TRBJ2-1, with 10 bases lining up with TRBD2. CDR1 SSHAT and CDR2 FNYEAQ come from the germline V gene (reference sequence). This CDR3 has 15 residues. This chain's CDR3 is CASSTLAGVGNEQFF. CDR3 in DNA: TGTGCTAGCAGCACCCTAGCGGGAGTAGGGAATGAGCAGTTCTTC. Full variable domain (missing parts from reference TRBV7-7 and TRBJ2-1): GAGVSQSPRYKVTKRGQDVTLRCDPISSHATLYWYQQALGQGPEFLTYFNYEAQPDKSGLPSDRFSAERPEGSISTLTIQRTEQRDSAMYRCASSTLAGVGNEQFFGPGTRLTVL.

The J gene is TRBJ1-2, the V gene TRBV20-1, with 10 bases that match TRBD1. The CDR3 length is 14 residues. Per germline, CDR1 DFQATT and CDR2 SNEGSKA (reference sequence). The V gene end was trimmed by 0 bases and the J gene end by 9 bases; junction bases not matched to a gene: 7. CDR3 residues: CSARDDRGRFSYTF. Here the CDR3 DNA reads TGCAGTGCTAGAGACGACAGGGGGCGTTTTAGCTACACCTTC.